A selection of T cell receptor beta chains follows, all from one sample in a study of long-term antiretroviral therapy in people with HIV. Libraries were prepared by immunoSEQ multiplex PCR; TCRdb keeps only in-frame clonotypes and omits some of them. The data hold 40,000 or so clones, with 86% observed a single time. Here the sequenced sample was unsorted PBMCs, taken just before starting antiretroviral therapy. These receptors came from a woman aged 18-29 years with HIV. Both conserved end residues are part of each CDR3. The D gene is left open where the match is weak. Only some rows state a clone size, as once, few, many or a class for expanded clones.

size	D	length	V	J	DNA	CDR3
-	-	12	TRBV7-9	TRBJ2-7	TGTGCCAGCAGCTTAGTGGGGCTCGAGCAGTACTTC	CASSLVGLEQYF
-	-	15	TRBV28	TRBJ1-4	TGTGCCAGCAGTTTGGGTCGGAGAACTAATGAAAAACTGTTTTTT	CASSLGRRTNEKLFF
-	-	14	TRBV13	TRBJ2-1	TGTGCCAGCAGCCCCACCTCGACTAGTACTGAGCAGTTCTTC	CASSPTSTSTEQFF
-	-	17	TRBV7-2	TRBJ2-7	TGTGCCAGCAGCTTCCCGACGAGCGGGCGGATTTCCTACGAGCAGTACTTC	CASSFPTSGRISYEQYF
-	TRBD2	15	TRBV9	TRBJ2-1	TGTGCCAGCAGCGTAACTAGCGGGAGCCCCAATGAGCAGTTCTTC	CASSVTSGSPNEQFF
-	-	13	TRBV21-1	TRBJ2-7	TGTGCCAGCAGCAACGGCCCTCGCTACGAGCAGTACTTC	CASSNGPRYEQYF
once	-	15	TRBV11-1	TRBJ1-2	TGTGCCAGCAGCCTGGGGGCAGGGGCAAACTATGGCTACACCTTC	CASSLGAGANYGYTF
-	-	15	TRBV7-2	TRBJ2-7	TGTGCCAGCAGCTCACCACAGGGATGGGAAGACGAGCAGTACTTC	CASSSPQGWEDEQYF
-	-	15	TRBV28	TRBJ2-3	TGTGCCAGCGACAGAGCGGCCAGAAGCACAGATACGCAGTATTTT	CASDRAARSTDTQYF
-	-	16	TRBV9	TRBJ2-1	TGTGCCAGCAGCGTAGTTCCCCTAGGGGAATACAATGAGCAGTTCTTC	CASSVVPLGEYNEQFF
-	-	16	TRBV11-2	TRBJ2-6	TGTGCCAGCAGGGGGGCTCCGCTTGCTGGGGCCAACGTCCTGACTTTC	CASRGAPLAGANVLTF
-	-	16	TRBV4-2	TRBJ1-5	TGTGCCAGCAGCCGGGAGGTGGACTATAGCAATCAGCCCCAGCATTTT	CASSREVDYSNQPQHF
-	-	16	TRBV18	TRBJ2-1	TGTGCCAGCTCACTCGAGCTCAGTACAGGGTCAAATAAGCAGTTCTTC	CASSLELSTGSNKQFF
-	TRBD2	15	TRBV5-8	TRBJ2-7	TGTGCCAGCAGCCGGGAGGGCCCAACGCGGGGTGAGCAGTACTTC	CASSREGPTRGEQYF
-	TRBD1	19	TRBV19	TRBJ2-3	TGTGCCAGTAGTATAGACGCCGGAGAGGACAGGGGGATCACAGATACGCAGTATTTT	CASSIDAGEDRGITDTQYF
-	TRBD2	16	TRBV29-1	TRBJ2-1	TGCAGCGTCCAAGGGGTAGCGGGACTTTCCCACAATGAGCAGTTCTTC	CSVQGVAGLSHNEQFF
-	TRBD2	15	TRBV5-1	TRBJ2-7	TGCGCCAGCAGCTTGGTTAGCGGGGAAGCCTACGAGCAGTACTTC	CASSLVSGEAYEQYF
-	-	14	TRBV5-1	TRBJ1-1	TGCGCCAGCGAAGAGGACGGTTTGAACACTGAAGCTTTCTTT	CASEEDGLNTEAFF
-	TRBD1	15	TRBV5-1	TRBJ2-7	TGCGCCAGCAGCGATGGGACAGGGGGCGGCTACGAGCAGTACTTC	CASSDGTGGGYEQYF
-	-	12	TRBV27	TRBJ2-4	TGTGCCAGCAGGGGCGAGAGAGACATTCAGTACTTC	CASRGERDIQYF
-	TRBD1	19	TRBV5-1	TRBJ1-1	TGCGCCAGCAGCCATGAACTCCCAGGGGGAGTGGGCCGGCCGTCTGAAGCTTTCTTT	CASSHELPGGVGRPSEAFF
-	-	12	TRBV5-8	TRBJ1-5	TGTGCCAGCAGCTTAAGGGATCAGCCCCAGCATTTT	CASSLRDQPQHF
-	-	15	TRBV11-2	TRBJ1-3	TGTGCCAGCAGCTCCACCTTGGTCTCTGGAAACACCATATATTTT	CASSSTLVSGNTIYF
-	TRBD2	16	TRBV5-1	TRBJ2-3	TGCGCCAGCAGCGCCGGACTAGCGGAGGGGATGGATACGCAGTATTTT	CASSAGLAEGMDTQYF
-	TRBD1	14	TRBV6-1	TRBJ2-7	TGTGCCAGCAATAGGGGGACAGCCTCCTACGAGCAGTACTTC	CASNRGTASYEQYF
-	TRBD2	13	TRBV28	TRBJ2-7	TGTGCCCACCGGGAGGCGGGAGCCAACGAGCAGTACTTC	CAHREAGANEQYF
few	TRBD1	16	TRBV19	TRBJ1-5	TGTGCCAGTAGTATAGTGGGCAGGGGGCGTCATCAGCCCCAGCATTTT	CASSIVGRGRHQPQHF
-	-	15	TRBV6-1	TRBJ1-4	TGTGCCAGCAGTGAAGCGCGGGGCAGGAATGAAAAACTGTTTTTT	CASSEARGRNEKLFF
-	-	17	TRBV5-6	TRBJ1-2	TGTGCCAGCAGCTCGGACAAAACCCTTTCCCCTAACTATGGCTACACCTTC	CASSSDKTLSPNYGYTF
once	TRBD1	15	TRBV7-2	TRBJ2-1	TGTGCCAGCAGCCCAGGGACAGGGAGGAACAATGAGCAGTTCTTC	CASSPGTGRNNEQFF
once	-	16	TRBV11-2	TRBJ2-1	TGTGCCAGCAGCCGGTCCTTCGGCGGGTCCTACAATGAGCAGTTCTTC	CASSRSFGGSYNEQFF
-	-	15	TRBV7-2	TRBJ2-5	TGTGCCAGCAGCTTAGTCGATCGGTCCCAAGAGACCCAGTACTTC	CASSLVDRSQETQYF
-	-	12	TRBV6-4	TRBJ2-1	TGTGCCAGCAGTGACGGGGAACTTGAGCAGTTCTTC	CASSDGELEQFF